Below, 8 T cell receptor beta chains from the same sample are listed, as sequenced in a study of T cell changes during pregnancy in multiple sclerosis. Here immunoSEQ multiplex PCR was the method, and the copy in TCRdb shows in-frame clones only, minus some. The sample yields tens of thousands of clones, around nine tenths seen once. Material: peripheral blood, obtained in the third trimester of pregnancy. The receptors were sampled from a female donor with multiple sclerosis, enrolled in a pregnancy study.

CDR3 in amino acids: CASTRLAGDTGELFF. CDR3 bases: TGTGCCAGCACTCGACTAGCGGGAGACACCGGGGAGCTGTTTTTT. The chain has TRBV7-9 and TRBJ2-2; 12 bases fit TRBD2. The CDR3 extends over 15 amino acids. Germline trimming cut 7 bases from V and 3 bases from J; bases unmatched to any gene: 3. Per germline, CDR1 SEHNR and CDR2 FQNEAQ (reference sequence).

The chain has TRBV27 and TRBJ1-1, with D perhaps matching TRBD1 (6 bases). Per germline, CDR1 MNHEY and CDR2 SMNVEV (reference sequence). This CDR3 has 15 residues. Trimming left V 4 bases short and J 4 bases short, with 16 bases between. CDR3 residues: CASSSSGAGVTEAFF. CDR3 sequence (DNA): TGTGCCAGCAGTTCTTCAGGGGCAGGGGTCACTGAAGCTTTCTTT.

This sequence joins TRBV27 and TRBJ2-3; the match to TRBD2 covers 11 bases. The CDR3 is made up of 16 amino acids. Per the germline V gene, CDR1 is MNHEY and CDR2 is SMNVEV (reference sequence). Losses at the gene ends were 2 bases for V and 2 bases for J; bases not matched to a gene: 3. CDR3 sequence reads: CASSLRLAGPTDTQYF. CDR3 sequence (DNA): TGTGCCAGCAGTTTACGACTAGCGGGGCCCACAGATACGCAGTATTTT.

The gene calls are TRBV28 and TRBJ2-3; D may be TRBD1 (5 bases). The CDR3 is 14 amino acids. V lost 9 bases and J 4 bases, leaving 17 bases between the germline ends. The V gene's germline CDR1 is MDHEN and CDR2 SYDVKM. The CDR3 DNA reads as TGTGCCAGAGCCAGGCCAGGGTCATCAGATACGCAGTATTTT. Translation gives CARARPGSSDTQYF.

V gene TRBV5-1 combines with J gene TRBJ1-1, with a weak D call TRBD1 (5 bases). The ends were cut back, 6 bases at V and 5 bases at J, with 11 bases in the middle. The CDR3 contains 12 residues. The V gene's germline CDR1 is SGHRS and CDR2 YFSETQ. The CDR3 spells CASIGVDTEAFF. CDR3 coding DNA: TGCGCCAGCATAGGGGTAGATACTGAAGCTTTCTTT.

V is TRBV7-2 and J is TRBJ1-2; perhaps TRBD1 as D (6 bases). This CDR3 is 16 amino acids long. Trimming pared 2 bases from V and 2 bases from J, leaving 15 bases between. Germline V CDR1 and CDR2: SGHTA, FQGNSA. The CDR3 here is CASSLSGGQVNYGYTF. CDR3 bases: TGTGCCAGCAGCTTAAGCGGGGGGCAGGTGAACTATGGCTACACCTTC.

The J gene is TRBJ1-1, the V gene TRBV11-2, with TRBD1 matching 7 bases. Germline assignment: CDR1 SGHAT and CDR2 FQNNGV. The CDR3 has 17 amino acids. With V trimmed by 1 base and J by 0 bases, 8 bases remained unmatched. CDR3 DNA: TGTGCCAGCAGCTTAGTCGGGACAGCTATAATGAACACTGAAGCTTTCTTT. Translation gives CASSLVGTAIMNTEAFF.

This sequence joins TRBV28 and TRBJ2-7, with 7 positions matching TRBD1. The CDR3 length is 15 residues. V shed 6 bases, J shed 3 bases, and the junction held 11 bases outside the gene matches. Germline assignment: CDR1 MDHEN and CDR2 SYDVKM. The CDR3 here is CASSLGNRGIYEQYF. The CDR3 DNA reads TGTGCCAGCAGCCTCGGAAACAGGGGAATCTACGAGCAGTACTTC.